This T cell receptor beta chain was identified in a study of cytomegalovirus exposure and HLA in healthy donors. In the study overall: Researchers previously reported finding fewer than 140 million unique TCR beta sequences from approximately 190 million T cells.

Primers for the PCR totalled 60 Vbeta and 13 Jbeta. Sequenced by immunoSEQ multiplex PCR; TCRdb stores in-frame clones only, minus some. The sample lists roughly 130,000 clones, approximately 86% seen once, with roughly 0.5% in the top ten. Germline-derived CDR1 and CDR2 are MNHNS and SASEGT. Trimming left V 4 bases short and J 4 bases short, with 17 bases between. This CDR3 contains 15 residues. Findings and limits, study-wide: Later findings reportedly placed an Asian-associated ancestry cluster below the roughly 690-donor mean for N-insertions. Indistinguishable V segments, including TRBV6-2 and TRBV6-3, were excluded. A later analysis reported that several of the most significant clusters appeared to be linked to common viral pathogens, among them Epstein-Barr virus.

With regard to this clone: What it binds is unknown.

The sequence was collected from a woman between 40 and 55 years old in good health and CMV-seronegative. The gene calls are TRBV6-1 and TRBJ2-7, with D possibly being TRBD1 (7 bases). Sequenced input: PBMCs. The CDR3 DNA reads TGTGCCAGCAGTGCCCGAGGCGGGACAGAATACGAGCAGTACTTC. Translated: CASSARGGTEYEQYF.